This note documents a single TCR beta chain sequence. This table comes from immunoSEQ multiplex PCR, and its TCRdb copy is limited to in-frame clones, with some not included. The table has 40,000 to 45,000 clones, about 72% seen once. This entry belongs to a study of preoperative IRX-2 immunotherapy in early breast cancer. Trimming stripped 4 bases from V and 5 bases from J, with 13 bases between. Germline CDR1 reads SGHRS; CDR2 reads YFSETQ. This CDR3 is built from 14 residues. Treatment noted: preoperative locoregional IRX-2 cytokine immunotherapy. Preoperative locoregional IRX-2 cytokine immunotherapy was tested in the phase Ib source study.

The specimen comprised tumor tissue, sampled after IRX-2 immunotherapy. J is TRBJ2-4 and V is TRBV5-1, with D perhaps assigned TRBD1 or TRBD2 (5 bases each). The TCR originated in a human donor with breast cancer. This CDR3 is CASSTPGPENIQYF. The DNA of the CDR3 is TGCGCCAGCAGCACACCGGGACCAGAAAACATTCAGTACTTC.